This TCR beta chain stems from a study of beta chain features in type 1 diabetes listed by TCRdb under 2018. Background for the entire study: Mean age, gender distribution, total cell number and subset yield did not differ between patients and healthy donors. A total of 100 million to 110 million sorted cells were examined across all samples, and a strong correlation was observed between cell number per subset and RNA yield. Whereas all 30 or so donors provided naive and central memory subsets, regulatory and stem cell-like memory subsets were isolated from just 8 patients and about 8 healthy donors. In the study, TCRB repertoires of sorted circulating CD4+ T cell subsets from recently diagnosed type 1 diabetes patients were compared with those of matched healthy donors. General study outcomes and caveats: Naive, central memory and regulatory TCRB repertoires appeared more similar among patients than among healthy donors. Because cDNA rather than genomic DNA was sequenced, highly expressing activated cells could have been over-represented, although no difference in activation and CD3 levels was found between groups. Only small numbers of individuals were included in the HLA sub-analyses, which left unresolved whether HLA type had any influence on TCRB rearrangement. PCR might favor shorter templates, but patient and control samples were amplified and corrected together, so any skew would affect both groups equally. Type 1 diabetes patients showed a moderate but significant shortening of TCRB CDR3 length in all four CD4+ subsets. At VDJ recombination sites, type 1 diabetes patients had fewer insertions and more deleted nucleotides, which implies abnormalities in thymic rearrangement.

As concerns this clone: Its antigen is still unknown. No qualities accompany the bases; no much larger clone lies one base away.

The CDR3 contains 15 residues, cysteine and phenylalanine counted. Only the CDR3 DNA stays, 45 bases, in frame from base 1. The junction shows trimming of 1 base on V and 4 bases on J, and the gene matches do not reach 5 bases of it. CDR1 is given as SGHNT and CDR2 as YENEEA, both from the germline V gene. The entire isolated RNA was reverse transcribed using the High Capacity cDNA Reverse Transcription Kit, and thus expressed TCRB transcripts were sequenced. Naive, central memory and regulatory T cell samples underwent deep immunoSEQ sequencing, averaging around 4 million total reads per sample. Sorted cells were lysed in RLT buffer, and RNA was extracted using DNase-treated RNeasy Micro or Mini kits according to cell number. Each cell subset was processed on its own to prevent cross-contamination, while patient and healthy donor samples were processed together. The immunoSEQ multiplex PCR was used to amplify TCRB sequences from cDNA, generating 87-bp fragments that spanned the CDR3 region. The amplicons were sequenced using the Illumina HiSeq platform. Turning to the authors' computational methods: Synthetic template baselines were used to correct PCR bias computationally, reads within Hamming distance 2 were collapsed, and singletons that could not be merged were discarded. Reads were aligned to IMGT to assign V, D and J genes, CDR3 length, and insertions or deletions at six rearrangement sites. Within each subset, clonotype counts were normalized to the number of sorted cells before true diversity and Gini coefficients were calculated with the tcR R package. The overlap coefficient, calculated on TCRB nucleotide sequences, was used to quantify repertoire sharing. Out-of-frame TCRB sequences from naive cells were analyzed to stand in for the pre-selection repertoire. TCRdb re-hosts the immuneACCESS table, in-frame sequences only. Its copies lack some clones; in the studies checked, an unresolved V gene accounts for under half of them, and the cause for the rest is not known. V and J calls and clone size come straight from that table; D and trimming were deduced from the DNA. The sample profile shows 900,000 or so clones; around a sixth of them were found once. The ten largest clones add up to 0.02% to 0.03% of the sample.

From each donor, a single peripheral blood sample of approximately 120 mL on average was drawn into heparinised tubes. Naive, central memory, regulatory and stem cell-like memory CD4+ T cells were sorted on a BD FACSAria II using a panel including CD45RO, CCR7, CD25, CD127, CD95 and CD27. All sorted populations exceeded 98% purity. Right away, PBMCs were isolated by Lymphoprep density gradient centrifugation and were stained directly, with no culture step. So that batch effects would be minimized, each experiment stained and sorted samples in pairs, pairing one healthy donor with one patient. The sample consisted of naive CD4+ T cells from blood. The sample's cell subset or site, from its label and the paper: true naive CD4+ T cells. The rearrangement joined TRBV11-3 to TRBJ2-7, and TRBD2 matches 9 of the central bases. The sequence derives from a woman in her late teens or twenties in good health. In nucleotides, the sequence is TGTGCCAGCAGCTTAGGGCTAGCGGGAAGATACGAGCAGTACTTC. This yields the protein CASSLGLAGRYEQYF. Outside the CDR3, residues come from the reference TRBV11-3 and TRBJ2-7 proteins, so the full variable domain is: EAGVVQSPRYKIIEKKQPVAFWCNPISGHNTLYWYLQNLGQGPELLIRYENEEAVDDSQLPKDRFSAERLKGVDSTLKIQPAELGDSAVYLCASSLGLAGRYEQYFGPGTRLTVT.